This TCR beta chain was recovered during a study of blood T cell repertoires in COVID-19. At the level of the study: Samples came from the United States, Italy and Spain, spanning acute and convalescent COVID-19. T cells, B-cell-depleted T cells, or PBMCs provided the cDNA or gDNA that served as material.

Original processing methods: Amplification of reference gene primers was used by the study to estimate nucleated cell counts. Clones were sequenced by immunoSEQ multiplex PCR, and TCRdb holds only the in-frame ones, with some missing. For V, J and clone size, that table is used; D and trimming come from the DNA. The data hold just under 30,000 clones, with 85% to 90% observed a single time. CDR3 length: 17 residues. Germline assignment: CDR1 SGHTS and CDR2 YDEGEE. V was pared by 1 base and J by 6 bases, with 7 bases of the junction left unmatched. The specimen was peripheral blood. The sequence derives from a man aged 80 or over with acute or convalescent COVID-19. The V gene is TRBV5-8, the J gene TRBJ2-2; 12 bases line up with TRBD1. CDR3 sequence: CASSLIPGQGASGELFF. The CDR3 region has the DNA TGTGCCAGCAGCTTGATACCGGGACAGGGGGCCTCCGGGGAGCTGTTTTTT.